Only a few counts were recorded for the clone carrying this TCR beta chain. Its antigen is not known. This sample is part of a study of human T cells and chemical hapten exposure. On the study more broadly: A patient group, mainly female, showed alopecia areata, totalis or universalis. Study results and caveats: The study found that PT1 expanded TCR counts correlated positively with patch test score.

The junction had 3 bases not matched to a gene; V was cut back by 3 bases and J by 4 bases. The CDR3 loop spans 13 amino acids. Looked up from germline, CDR1 is SGHTS and CDR2 is YDEGEE. Indicated time point: patch test 2, 6 weeks after DPC sensitization. The treatment was: therapeutic diphenylcyclopropenone sensitization with weekly scalp DPC. Drawing of blood took place ahead of applying each patch test. The library labeled individual cDNA molecules by adding unique molecular identifiers to them. TCRdb re-called the RACE reads through MiXCR, storing one row per CDR3 protein. The sample holds fewer than 90,000 distinct CDR3 sequences, 6.5% to 8.5% seen once.

The chain carries TRBV5-8 and TRBJ2-5; 7 bases match TRBD1. The material was whole blood, obtained in connection with sensitization to the hapten diphenylcyclopropenone (DPC). The sequence derives from a woman in her thirties with alopecia areata. Some clones in this sample may be carry-over from other donors' samples. DNA of the CDR3: TGTGCCAGCAGCTCATACAGGGGAGAGACCCAGTACTTC. Its protein product is CASSSYRGETQYF.